The rows below give T cell receptor beta chains drawn from one sample of a study of blood T cell repertoires in COVID-19. The protocol was immunoSEQ multiplex PCR, while the TCRdb copy is restricted to in-frame clones and leaves out a portion. The top ten hold roughly 1.6% of the sample, which has 150,000 or so clones, approximately 86% seen once. Specimen: peripheral blood. Every receptor here comes from a woman aged 45-65 years with acute or convalescent COVID-19. CDR3s include the opening cysteine and the closing phenylalanine or tryptophan. A D gene is named only where the DNA matches it firmly. Clone sizes are given selectively: once, few, many, or a class where the clone is expanded.

V	size	D	length	J	CDR3	DNA
TRBV14	.	TRBD2	15	TRBJ2-7	CASSQDRLAGGEQYF	TGTGCCAGCAGCCAAGATCGACTAGCGGGAGGGGAGCAGTACTTC
TRBV18	.	.	13	TRBJ2-1	CASSPLGAHEQFF	TGTGCCAGCTCACCATTAGGGGCCCATGAGCAGTTCTTC
TRBV18	once	.	12	TRBJ2-1	CASSPVSNEQFF	TGTGCCAGCTCTCCCGTATCGAATGAGCAGTTCTTC
TRBV5-1	few	.	13	TRBJ2-3	CASRGSGEDTQYF	TGCGCCAGCAGGGGTTCAGGGGAAGATACGCAGTATTTT
TRBV29-1	once	.	12	TRBJ1-2	CSIGQISYGYTF	TGCAGCATCGGACAGATCTCCTATGGCTACACCTTC
TRBV4-2	few	TRBD2	18	TRBJ2-1	CASSHRPGTSGASDEQFF	TGTGCCAGCAGCCATCGACCCGGGACTAGCGGGGCCTCTGATGAGCAGTTCTTC
TRBV7-9	few	TRBD2	17	TRBJ2-3	CASSYERGGLRTDTQYF	TGTGCCAGCAGCTACGAGCGGGGGGGCCTTAGGACAGATACGCAGTATTTT
TRBV29-1	.	.	15	TRBJ1-2	CSVEDLRDTGYGYTF	TGCAGCGTTGAAGATCTCCGGGACACCGGCTATGGCTACACCTTC
TRBV21-1	.	.	16	TRBJ1-5	CASSLLTGGCNQPQHF	TGTGCCAGCAGCTTACTGACAGGGGGTTGCAATCAGCCCCAGCATTTT
TRBV30	.	.	17	TRBJ1-6	CALLGGTGSSYNSPLHF	TGTGCTCTCCTTGGGGGGACCGGAAGCTCCTATAATTCACCCCTCCACTTT
TRBV9	.	TRBD1	16	TRBJ1-2	CASSPHGGDRHYGYTF	TGTGCCAGCAGCCCCCATGGAGGGGACAGGCACTATGGCTACACCTTC
TRBV11-2	.	TRBD2	16	TRBJ2-1	CASSPRRASGRDEQFF	TGTGCCAGCAGCCCTAGGAGGGCTAGCGGGAGAGATGAGCAGTTCTTC
TRBV2	.	.	12	TRBJ1-6	CASSDGGSPLHF	TGTGCCAGCAGTGACGGGGGTTCACCCCTCCACTTT
TRBV12-5	.	TRBD2	16	TRBJ2-5	CASAQGLAGAPGTQYF	TGTGCTAGTGCCCAGGGACTAGCGGGAGCCCCCGGGACCCAGTACTTC
TRBV7-2	.	.	18	TRBJ2-4	CASSFNLFGARVKNIQYF	TGTGCCAGCAGCTTTAATCTCTTTGGAGCCAGAGTCAAAAACATTCAGTACTTC
TRBV7-9	once	.	12	TRBJ1-4	CASSIGGEKLFF	TGTGCCAGCAGCATCGGCGGGGAAAAACTGTTTTTT
TRBV7-9	once	.	10	TRBJ1-1	CASSRGQAFF	TGTGCCAGCAGCAGAGGGCAAGCTTTCTTT
TRBV9	.	.	15	TRBJ1-3	CASSPRGSSGNTIYF	TGTGCCAGCAGCCCCCGGGGGAGCTCTGGAAACACCATATATTTT
TRBV18	.	.	16	TRBJ1-3	CASSPTGSQPGNTIYF	TGTGCCAGCTCACCCACAGGGAGTCAGCCTGGAAACACCATATATTTT
TRBV20-1	few	.	11	TRBJ1-1	CSATGNTEAFF	TGCAGTGCGACAGGAAACACTGAAGCTTTCTTT
TRBV24-1	.	.	12	TRBJ1-3	CATKGQGNTIYF	TGTGCCACCAAAGGACAAGGAAACACCATATATTTT
TRBV24-1	.	TRBD1	11	TRBJ1-2	CATQQGGGYTF	TGTGCCACCCAGCAGGGGGGAGGCTACACCTTC
TRBV6-1	.	TRBD1	14	TRBJ1-2	CASSEGDRLYGYTF	TGTGCCAGCAGTGAAGGGGACAGACTCTATGGCTACACCTTC
TRBV19	.	.	14	TRBJ1-2	CASSISGGNYGYTF	TGTGCCAGTAGTATTTCGGGGGGAAACTATGGCTACACCTTC
TRBV5-1	.	TRBD2	18	TRBJ2-7	CASSLPGLKAGGRYEQYF	TGCGCCAGCAGCTTGCCGGGGTTAAAAGCGGGAGGTCGCTACGAGCAGTACTTC
TRBV19	.	TRBD2	14	TRBJ2-1	CASSTGGSYNEQFF	TGTGCCAGTAGTACGGGGGGCTCCTACAATGAGCAGTTCTTC
TRBV5-1	.	.	16	TRBJ1-2	CASSLGGGPMNYGYTF	TGCGCCAGCAGCTTGGGGGGCGGACCGATGAACTATGGCTACACCTTC
TRBV11-3	.	TRBD1	13	TRBJ2-3	CASSRITGVLLYF	TGTGCCAGCAGCCGAATAACAGGGGTTTTGCTGTATTTT
TRBV2	.	.	13	TRBJ1-3	CASRLERGNTIYF	TGTGCCAGCCGGTTGGAGAGGGGAAACACCATATATTTT
TRBV9	once	.	15	TRBJ2-2	CASSVGGRNTGELFF	TGTGCCAGCAGCGTAGGAGGCAGAAACACCGGGGAGCTGTTTTTT
TRBV25-1	.	TRBD1	16	TRBJ1-4	CASSAARQGPNEKLFF	TGTGCCAGCAGTGCTGCCCGACAGGGGCCTAATGAAAAACTGTTTTTT
TRBV19	.	TRBD1	18	TRBJ1-5	CASSTLPGQGAGNQPQHF	TGTGCCAGTAGTACCCTTCCGGGACAGGGGGCGGGTAATCAGCCCCAGCATTTT
TRBV11-2	.	.	18	TRBJ1-2	CASSLDRRGLSSNYGYTF	TGTGCCAGCAGCTTAGATCGGCGGGGGTTGAGTTCTAACTATGGCTACACCTTC
TRBV7-2	.	.	13	TRBJ1-1	CASSTQENTEAFF	TGTGCCAGCAGCACTCAAGAGAACACTGAAGCTTTCTTT
TRBV23-1	.	TRBD2	19	TRBJ2-3	CASSHSTPGLAGYTDTQYF	TGCGCCAGCAGTCACTCCACCCCGGGACTAGCGGGATACACAGATACGCAGTATTTT
TRBV30	.	.	14	TRBJ1-2	CAWVRQFGNYGYTF	TGTGCCTGGGTGAGGCAGTTTGGAAACTATGGCTACACCTTC
TRBV27	.	.	13	TRBJ1-2	CASSQQGSGGYTF	TGTGCCAGCAGCCAACAGGGCTCCGGTGGCTACACCTTC
TRBV6-6	.	.	15	TRBJ2-7	CASSPDRNAGYEQYF	TGTGCCAGCAGCCCCGACAGGAATGCGGGCTACGAGCAGTACTTC
TRBV27	once	.	12	TRBJ1-2	CATKLLGHGYTF	TGTGCCACCAAACTCCTAGGCCATGGCTACACCTTC
TRBV19	.	TRBD2	13	TRBJ2-1	CASKPAGVGEQFF	TGTGCCAGTAAACCAGCGGGAGTTGGTGAGCAGTTCTTC
TRBV6-5	.	.	13	TRBJ1-3	CASSSYWGNTIYF	TGTGCCAGCAGTTCGTACTGGGGCAACACCATATATTTT
TRBV19	.	TRBD2	17	TRBJ2-1	CASSNLQIGTTSNEQFF	TGTGCCAGTAGTAACCTTCAAATCGGGACTACAAGCAATGAGCAGTTCTTC
TRBV4-1	.	TRBD1	14	TRBJ2-7	CASSLEQGKGEQYF	TGCGCCAGCAGCCTCGAACAGGGGAAGGGCGAGCAGTACTTC
TRBV19	.	TRBD1	18	TRBJ1-5	CASRTGALGVEGNQPQHF	TGTGCCAGTAGGACAGGGGCCCTTGGAGTGGAAGGCAATCAGCCCCAGCATTTT
TRBV7-9	.	TRBD1	18	TRBJ2-6	CASSRLPGQGMGANVLTF	TGTGCCAGCAGTCGACTACCGGGACAGGGAATGGGGGCCAACGTCCTGACTTTC
TRBV12-3/TRBV12-4	.	.	13	TRBJ2-7	CASSFEGMGEQYF	TGTGCCAGCAGTTTTGAGGGTATGGGCGAGCAGTACTTC
TRBV5-1	.	TRBD1	16	TRBJ2-7	CASSGQVWEEVREQYF	TGCGCCAGCTCAGGACAGGTTTGGGAAGAGGTACGCGAGCAGTACTTC
TRBV21-1	.	.	16	TRBJ2-2	CASSKEKPTNTGELFF	TGTGCCAGCAGCAAGGAGAAACCCACGAACACCGGGGAGCTGTTTTTT
TRBV4-1	.	TRBD2	16	TRBJ2-1	CASSQDISASGNEQFF	TGCGCCAGCAGCCAAGATATTTCGGCTAGCGGCAATGAGCAGTTCTTC
TRBV12-3/TRBV12-4	.	.	10	TRBJ1-1	CASSRVEAFF	TGTGCCAGCAGCCGAGTTGAAGCTTTCTTT
TRBV6-1	.	.	12	TRBJ2-7	CASSEQGYEQYF	TGTGCCAGCAGTGAACAGGGCTACGAGCAGTACTTC
TRBV5-1	.	.	14	TRBJ2-7	CASSLGGLPYEQYF	TGCGCCAGCAGCTTGGGGGGGCTACCCTACGAGCAGTACTTC
TRBV29-1	.	TRBD1	13	TRBJ2-7	CSVARDRGDEQYF	TGCAGCGTTGCCCGGGACAGGGGGGACGAGCAGTACTTC
TRBV7-9	.	.	15	TRBJ1-2	CASSLVGRHNYGYTF	TGTGCCAGCAGCTTAGTGGGCAGGCATAACTATGGCTACACCTTC
TRBV11-2	.	TRBD1	18	TRBJ1-6	CASSLEGRGSSYNSPLHF	TGTGCCAGCAGCTTAGAGGGCAGGGGGAGCTCCTATAATTCACCCCTCCACTTT